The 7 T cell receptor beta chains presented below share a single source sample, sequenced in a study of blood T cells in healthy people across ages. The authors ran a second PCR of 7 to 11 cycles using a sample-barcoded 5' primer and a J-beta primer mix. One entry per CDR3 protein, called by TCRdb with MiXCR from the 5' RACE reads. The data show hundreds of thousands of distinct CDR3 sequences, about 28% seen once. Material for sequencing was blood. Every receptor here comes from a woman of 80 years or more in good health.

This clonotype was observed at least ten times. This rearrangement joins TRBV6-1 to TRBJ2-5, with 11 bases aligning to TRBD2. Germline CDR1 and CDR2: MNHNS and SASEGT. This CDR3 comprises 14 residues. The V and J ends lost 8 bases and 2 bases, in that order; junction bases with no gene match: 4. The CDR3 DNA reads TGTGCCAGCGGAGGGACTAGCGGTCAAGAGACCCAGTACTTC. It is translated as CASGGTSGQETQYF.

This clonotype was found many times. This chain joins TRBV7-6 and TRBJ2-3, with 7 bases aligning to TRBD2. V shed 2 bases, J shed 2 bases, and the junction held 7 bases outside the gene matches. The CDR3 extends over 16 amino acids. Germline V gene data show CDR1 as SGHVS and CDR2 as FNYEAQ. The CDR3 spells CASSLLASGATDTQYF. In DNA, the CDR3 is TGTGCCAGCAGCTTACTTGCTAGCGGCGCCACAGATACGCAGTATTTT.

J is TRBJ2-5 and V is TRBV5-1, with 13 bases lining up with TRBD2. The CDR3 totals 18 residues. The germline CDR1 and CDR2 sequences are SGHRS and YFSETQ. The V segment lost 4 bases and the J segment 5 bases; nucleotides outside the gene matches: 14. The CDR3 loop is CASSRLNTSGGARETQYF. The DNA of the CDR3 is TGCGCCAGCAGCAGACTAAATACTAGCGGGGGGGCCCGGGAGACCCAGTACTTC.

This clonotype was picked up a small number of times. The CDR3, as DNA: TGCAGTGCTCGACCCTTCACAGATACGCAGTATTTT. Its protein is CSARPFTDTQYF. The chain joins TRBV20-1 to TRBJ2-3, with unresolved D. This CDR3 spans 12 amino acids. The germline V and J ends were trimmed by 5 bases and 2 bases, with 8 bases remaining between them. The germline V gene encodes CDR1 DFQATT and CDR2 SNEGSKA (reference sequence).

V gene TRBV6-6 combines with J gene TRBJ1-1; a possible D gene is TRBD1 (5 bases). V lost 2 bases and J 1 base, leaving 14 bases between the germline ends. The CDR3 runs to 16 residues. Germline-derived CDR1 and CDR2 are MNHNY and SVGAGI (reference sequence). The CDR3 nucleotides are TGTGCCAGCAGTTACGGTCCGGACACTCAGAACACTGAAGCTTTCTTT. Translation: CASSYGPDTQNTEAFF.

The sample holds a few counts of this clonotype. CDR3 residues: CASSVRGSATEAFF. In DNA, the CDR3 is TGTGCCAGCAGCGTAAGAGGGTCGGCCACTGAAGCTTTCTTT. The chain carries TRBV9 and TRBJ1-1; no reliable D call. Trimming pared 1 base from V and 4 bases from J, leaving 11 bases between. Germline V gene lookup returns CDR1 SGDLS and CDR2 YYNGEE. CDR3 length equals 14 residues.

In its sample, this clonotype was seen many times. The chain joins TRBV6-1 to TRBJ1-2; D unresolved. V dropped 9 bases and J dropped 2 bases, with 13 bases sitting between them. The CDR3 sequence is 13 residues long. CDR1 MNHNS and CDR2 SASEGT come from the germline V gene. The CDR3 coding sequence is TGTGCCAGTTCTACTGCGGCCAACTATGGCTACACCTTC. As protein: CASSTAANYGYTF.